The clone carrying this T cell receptor (beta chain) was counted only a few times. The data are from a study of shared clonotypes between healthy human individuals. Clones were read by immunoSEQ multiplex PCR, and TCRdb kept only the in-frame ones, dropping some. The data show approximately 1.9 million clones, around 93% seen once. Positively selected for CCR7, the CD45RO-negative cells used as naive CD8 cells excluded terminally differentiated effector memory CD45RA+ cells. The source is a man aged 18 to 30 in good health. Some clones in this sample may be carry-over from other donors' samples. Sequencing used naive CD8+ T cells from PBMCs.

CDR3 sequence (DNA): TGTGCCAGCAGCCAAGATACAGGGACGAACACTGAAGCTTTCTTT. Protein product: CASSQDTGTNTEAFF. The rearrangement uses TRBV14 and TRBJ1-1, with D maybe TRBD1 (6 bases). Looked up from germline, CDR1 is SGHDN and CDR2 is FVKESK. This CDR3 has 15 amino acids. V lost 0 bases and J 1 base, leaving 9 bases between the germline ends.